What follows are 18 T cell receptor beta chains derived from one specimen sequenced in a study of identical twins. In TCRdb, the 5' RACE reads were re-called with MiXCR into one record per CDR3 protein. The data show under 300,000 distinct CDR3 sequences, 10% to 15% seen once. These data were also reused for a study on yellow fever vaccine responses in identical twins.

The sequenced sample consisted of memory (CD45RO+) T cells sorted from blood. These receptors came from a woman aged 18-30 years in good health.

This clonotype was recorded a few times. The CDR3 nucleotides are TGTGCCAGCAGTTACTCAGGGGGTGAGCAGTTCTTC. Translation: CASSYSGGEQFF. This chain connects TRBV6-5 to TRBJ2-1; the D gene is possibly TRBD1 (6 bases). V shed 0 bases and J shed 9 bases, with 6 bases lying between them. This CDR3 spans 12 amino acids. Germline V lookup: CDR1 MNHEY, CDR2 SVGAGI.

In its sample, this clonotype was seen a few times. The rearrangement joins TRBV20-1 to TRBJ2-7, with TRBD2 matching 8 bases. V gave up 6 bases and J gave up 5 bases; unmatched junction bases: 21. This CDR3 comprises 17 residues. Germline CDR1 is DFQATT and CDR2 is SNEGSKA (reference sequence). The CDR3, as DNA: TGCAGTGCCCGTTTTGGCGGGAGGTGGGGTCGGGGTGACGAGCAGTACTTC. It is translated as CSARFGGRWGRGDEQYF.

V usage is TRBV4-2 and J usage is TRBJ1-2; a weak D match, TRBD1 (5 bases). The CDR3 has 14 amino acids. V lost 4 bases and J lost 2, with 11 bases in between. Germline values: CDR1 LGHNA, CDR2 YNFKEQ. CDR3 sequence reads: CASSPTQGNYGYTF. CDR3 bases: TGTGCCAGCAGCCCTACTCAGGGCAACTATGGCTACACCTTC.

The J gene is TRBJ1-5, the V gene TRBV12-3 or TRBV12-4; 7 positions match TRBD1. This CDR3 is built from 14 residues. Losses at the gene ends were 7 bases for V and 3 bases for J; bases not matched to a gene: 6. The CDR3 DNA reads TGTGCCAGCAACGATGACAGGGACAATCAGCCCCAGCATTTT. It encodes CASNDDRDNQPQHF.

This chain joins TRBV6-4 and TRBJ2-3, with D possibly called TRBD1 or TRBD2 (5 bases each). This CDR3 region has 13 residues. Trimming shortened V by 0 bases and J by 8 bases, and 9 bases separated the two germline ends. From germline, CDR1 is MRHNA and CDR2 SNTAGT. The CDR3 nucleotides read TGTGCCAGCAGTGACTCCAGAGGGACTACGCAGTATTTT. Encoded protein: CASSDSRGTTQYF.

This clonotype was observed a few times. This chain joins TRBV6-2 or TRBV6-3 and TRBJ2-7, with 8 bases lining up with TRBD2. The junction had 6 bases not matched to a gene; V was cut back by 4 bases and J by 4 bases. CDR1 and CDR2 from the germline V gene are MNHEY and SVGEGT. The CDR3 is 14 amino acids. The CDR3 is CASSLAGRGYEQYF. CDR3 coding DNA: TGTGCCAGCAGTTTAGCGGGACGGGGGTACGAGCAGTACTTC.

This clonotype showed up many times. This chain uses TRBV12-3 or TRBV12-4 with TRBJ1-2; no clear D gene. V shed 5 bases and J shed 3 bases, with 13 bases lying between them. This CDR3 is 14 amino acids long. The chain's CDR3 is CASSPLGPYYGYTF. In nucleotides, the CDR3 is TGTGCCAGCAGTCCCCTTGGGCCCTACTATGGCTACACCTTC.

This clonotype has ten or more counts. In nucleotides, the CDR3 is TGTGCCGTCGGCGGTAGGGTCCTTTCCTACGAGCAGTACTTC. Translation: CAVGGRVLSYEQYF. This chain links TRBV7-9 with TRBJ2-7; no clear D gene. V was trimmed by 11 bases and J by 1 base, leaving 18 bases between them. Germline loops: CDR1 SEHNR, CDR2 FQNEAQ (reference sequence). CDR3 length: 14 residues.

This clonotype has just a few counts. V gene TRBV5-1 combines with J gene TRBJ2-5; D unresolved. The ends were cut back, 2 bases at V and 5 bases at J, with 19 bases in the middle. The CDR3 has 16 amino acids. The germline V gene has CDR1 SGHRS and CDR2 YFSETQ. The CDR3 bases are TGCGCCAGCAGCTTCTTCGCCTATTCTCTCTTGGAGACCCAGTACTTC. Residues: CASSFFAYSLLETQYF. Supplemented by reference TRBV5-1 and TRBJ2-5, the full variable domain reads KAGVTQTPRYLIKTRGQQVTLSCSPISGHRSVSWYQQTPGQGLQFLFEYFSETQRNKGNFPGRFSGRQFSNSRSEMNVSTLELGDSALYLCASSFFAYSLLETQYFGPGTRLLVL.

At least ten counts were recorded for this clonotype. The V and J genes are TRBV29-1 and TRBJ1-2; TRBD1 matches at 7 bases. The CDR3 sequence is 12 residues long. The germline CDR1 and CDR2 sequences are SQVTM and ANQGSEA. V was pared by 4 bases and J by 2 bases, with 1 base of the junction left unmatched. The CDR3 DNA follows: TGCAGCGTTGCAGGGGGGAACTATGGCTACACCTTC. It yields the protein CSVAGGNYGYTF.

V and J are TRBV20-1 and TRBJ2-2; D not resolved. This CDR3 has 15 residues. V lost 1 base and J lost 2, with 11 bases in between. Per the germline V gene, CDR1 is DFQATT and CDR2 is SNEGSKA (reference sequence). The DNA of the CDR3 is TGCAGTGCTAGAGTCCTACTCAGAAACACCGGGGAGCTGTTTTTT. Protein sequence: CSARVLLRNTGELFF.

This clonotype was recorded many times. The V and J genes are TRBV4-1 and TRBJ2-1; D is unclear. The CDR3 totals 12 residues. Trimming left V 0 bases short and J 4 bases short, with 1 base between. Germline V gives CDR1 MGHRA, CDR2 YSYEKL. The CDR3 region has the DNA TGCGCCAGCAGCCAAGAATACAATGAGCAGTTCTTC. This codes for CASSQEYNEQFF.

This clonotype appeared many times. The V gene is TRBV12-3 or TRBV12-4, the J gene TRBJ2-1; 7 nucleotides align to TRBD2. The V gene end was trimmed by 3 bases and the J gene end by 15 bases; junction bases not matched to a gene: 5. This CDR3 is 11 amino acids long. This CDR3 reads CASSFWGGPFF. The CDR3 DNA is TGTGCCAGCAGTTTTTGGGGGGGACCGTTCTTC.

The genes are TRBV9 and TRBJ2-5, with TRBD2 matching 10 bases. The CDR3 has 16 amino acids. The V and J ends lost 0 bases and 5 bases, in that order; junction bases with no gene match: 7. Germline CDR1 SGDLS, CDR2 YYNGEE. The CDR3 region is CASSVGRSGGAETQYF. The CDR3 DNA reads as TGTGCCAGCAGCGTAGGAAGGAGCGGGGGGGCCGAGACCCAGTACTTC.

The CDR3 here is CASSLEDSKGNEQFF. CDR3 sequence (DNA): TGTGCCAGCTCACTAGAGGACAGTAAGGGCAATGAGCAGTTCTTC. V and J are TRBV18 and TRBJ2-1; tentatively, D is TRBD1 (6 bases). The V and J ends lost 4 bases and 6 bases respectively, with 16 bases between them. The CDR3 is made up of 15 amino acids. Germline V gives CDR1 KGHSH, CDR2 LQKENI.

This clonotype was seen a handful of times. V usage is TRBV4-1 and J usage is TRBJ2-1, with a possible D match to TRBD1 (6 bases). The CDR3 spans 15 residues. From germline, CDR1 is MGHRA and CDR2 YSYEKL. V was pared by 2 bases and J by 7 bases, with 15 bases between. As DNA, the CDR3 is TGCGCCAGCAGCCAACTAGACAGGAGTGTGAATGAGCAGTTCTTC. Protein sequence: CASSQLDRSVNEQFF.

This chain links TRBV7-8 with TRBJ2-2, with D uncertain. This CDR3 is 14 amino acids long. V lost 1 base and J 5 bases, leaving 8 bases between the germline ends. Germline V CDR1 and CDR2: SGHVS, FQNEAQ. The CDR3 is CASSLDLRTGELFF. CDR3 bases: TGTGCCAGCAGCTTAGACCTTCGGACCGGGGAGCTGTTTTTT.

This clonotype appeared a few times. The chain carries TRBV7-2 and TRBJ2-2; D unresolved. Deletions cut 1 base from V and 0 bases from J, with 9 bases between. The germline V gene has CDR1 SGHTA and CDR2 FQGNSA. The CDR3 has 16 residues. The CDR3 spells CASSLGQKANTGELFF. CDR3 sequence (DNA): TGTGCCAGCAGCTTAGGCCAGAAAGCGAACACCGGGGAGCTGTTTTTT.